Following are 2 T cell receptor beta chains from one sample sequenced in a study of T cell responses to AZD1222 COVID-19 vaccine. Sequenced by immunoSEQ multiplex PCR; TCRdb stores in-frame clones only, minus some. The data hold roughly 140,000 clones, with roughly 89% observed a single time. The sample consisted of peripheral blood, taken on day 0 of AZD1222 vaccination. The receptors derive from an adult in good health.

CDR3: CASSLALSRAYEQYF. CDR3 coding DNA: TGTGCCAGCAGCTTAGCTTTGTCCAGGGCCTACGAGCAGTACTTC. The genes are TRBV7-2 and TRBJ2-7; D may be TRBD1 (5 bases). CDR1 is SGHTA and CDR2 is FQGNSA in the germline V gene. V was trimmed by 0 bases and J by 2 bases, leaving 11 bases between them. CDR3 length: 15 amino acids.

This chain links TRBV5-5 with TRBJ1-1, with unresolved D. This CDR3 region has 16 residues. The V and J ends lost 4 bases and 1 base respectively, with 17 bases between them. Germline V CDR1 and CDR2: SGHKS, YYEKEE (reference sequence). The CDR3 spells CASSTGPMGRNTEAFF. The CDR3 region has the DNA TGTGCCAGCAGCACCGGCCCCATGGGGAGGAACACTGAAGCTTTCTTT.